The source of this T cell receptor (beta chain) is a study of T-cell memory formation after mild COVID-19. In the study overall: The study found TCR clusters largely donor specific. General study points: Among clones peaking at day 37 in the second wave, SARS-CoV-2 specificity remained unconfirmed. Clones contracting day 15 to 85 were balanced CD4/CD8; later expanders leaned CD4+.

The ends were cut back, 2 bases at V and 2 bases at J, with 8 bases in the middle. CDR1 is MRHNA, CDR2 SNTAGT, per germline. The length of the CDR3 is 14 residues. With regard to this clonotype: Antigen specificity is unknown.

One entry per CDR3 protein, called by TCRdb with MiXCR from the 5' RACE reads. The repertoire holds 550,000 to 700,000 distinct CDR3 sequences, with 17% as singletons. Sequencing was carried out using PBMCs or a T cell subset sorted from them (not recorded which). The origin of this receptor is an adult woman who had mild COVID-19 (a few samples of this study predate the infection). Cell type and time point are not known. The chain carries TRBV6-4 and TRBJ2-3; no definite D call. This chain's CDR3 is CASSDGQDTDTQYF. The CDR3 nucleotides read TGTGCCAGCAGTGACGGGCAGGACACAGATACGCAGTATTTT.